The 4 T cell receptor beta chains given below trace back to one sample, sequenced in a study of early T cells in non-severe SARS-CoV-2 infection. TCRdb independently ran MiXCR on the 5' RACE reads; one entry per CDR3 protein. The sample contains roughly 41,000 distinct CDR3 sequences, 4.7% of which appear only once. The sample consisted of whole blood. These receptors originate from an adult who was a healthcare worker with PCR-confirmed SARS-CoV-2 infection or an uninfected control (not recorded which).

This clonotype came up many times. The J gene is TRBJ1-2, the V gene TRBV29-1; TRBD1 might be the D (5 bases). Trimming cost V 6 bases and J 7 bases, with 9 bases left between them. The CDR3 covers 10 residues. Germline assignment: CDR1 SQVTM and CDR2 ANQGSEA. The CDR3 sequence: CSVGDVGYTF. CDR3 coding DNA: TGCAGCGTAGGGGACGTTGGCTACACCTTC.

This clonotype was seen repeatedly, ten times or more. The junction departs from germline at one end; a sequencing error may be responsible. The gene calls are TRBV7-2 and TRBJ2-5, with unresolved D. The V gene's germline CDR1 is SGHTA and CDR2 FQGNSA. There are 13 residues in the CDR3. The CDR3 nucleotides are TGTGCCAGCAGCTTAGATTCCCTCAGCAGTTTGGACTTC. Amino acids: CASSLDSLSSLDF. The full variable domain, its missing parts supplied by reference TRBV7-2 and TRBJ2-5, is GAGVSQSPSNKVTEKGKDVELRCDPISGHTALYWYRQSLGQGLEFLIYFQGNSAPDKSGLPSDRFSAERTGGSVSTLTIQRTQQEDSAVYLCASSLDSLSSLDFGPGTRLLVL.

About this clonotype itself: A much larger clone is a single base away; this may be a read error. The chain recombines TRBV7-9 with TRBJ1-1; D not certain. There are 14 residues in the CDR3. CDR1 is SEHNR and CDR2 is FQNEAQ in the germline V gene (reference sequence). The DNA for the CDR3 is TGTGCCAGCAGCTTAGATCTGGCGGTCACTGAACCTTTCTTT. Its translation is CASSLDLAVTEPFF.

This clonotype was seen repeatedly, ten times or more. V gene TRBV7-8 combines with J gene TRBJ1-1; D is possibly TRBD1 (6 bases). This CDR3 comprises 14 residues. Trimming pared 5 bases from V and 7 bases from J, leaving 17 bases between. Per the germline V gene, CDR1 is SGHVS and CDR2 is FQNEAQ. CDR3 in amino acids: CASSLRTELVEAFF. CDR3 nucleotides: TGTGCCAGCAGCCTCCGGACAGAACTAGTTGAAGCTTTCTTT.